The 3 T cell receptor beta chains below come from one sample, sequenced in a study of cytomegalovirus exposure and HLA in healthy donors. The PCR had 60 Vbeta and 13 Jbeta primers. Measured with immunoSEQ multiplex PCR; TCRdb has only the in-frame clones, and not every one. The sample includes around 110,000 clones, approximately 60% seen only once; the top ten take 2% to 2.5%. Input material: PBMCs. The receptors originated from a woman aged 25 to 45 in good health and CMV-seronegative.

The chain combines TRBV29-1 with TRBJ2-4; D gene unclear. With 6 bases removed from V and 4 bases from J, the gap between germline ends came to 13 bases. CDR1 is SQVTM and CDR2 is ANQGSEA in the germline V gene. There are 13 residues in the CDR3. The CDR3 DNA sequence: TGCAGCGTAGTCGAGGCCGATAAAAACATTCAGTACTTC. Translating it yields CSVVEADKNIQYF. Filled out from reference TRBV29-1 and TRBJ2-4, the complete variable domain reads SAVISQKPSRDICQRGTSLTIQCQVDSQVTMMFWYRQQPGQSLTLIATANQGSEATYESGFVIDKFPISRPNLTFSTLTVSNMSPEDSSIYLCSVVEADKNIQYFGAGTRLSVL.

The chain joins TRBV5-1 to TRBJ1-1; D is uncertain. The CDR3 is 15 amino acids. Germline lookup yields CDR1 SGHRS and CDR2 YFSETQ. Between the trimmed V and J ends, which lost 0 bases and 1 base, there was a span of 10 bases. The CDR3 DNA reads TGCGCCAGCAGCTTGGTACGGAGTGCGAACACTGAAGCTTTCTTT. Encoded protein: CASSLVRSANTEAFF.

The CDR3 region has the DNA TGTGCCAGCTCACGCTCCGCACAGGGAGGGTATGGCTACACCTTC. It is translated as CASSRSAQGGYGYTF. The chain joins TRBV18 to TRBJ1-2; D might be TRBD1 (6 bases). Trimming shortened V by 4 bases and J by 5 bases, and 17 bases separated the two germline ends. The CDR3 has 15 residues. From germline, CDR1 is KGHSH and CDR2 LQKENI.